This T cell receptor (beta chain) was captured by sequencing in a study of T-cell memory formation after mild COVID-19. Looking at the study overall: Across donors, TCR clusters were largely donor specific. General study results and limits: A balance of CD4 and CD8 characterized clones contracting day 15 to 85, whereas later expanders leaned CD4+. Shrinking CD4+ clones were chiefly CM and EM; CD8+ ones were chiefly EMRA.

V shed 7 bases, J shed 7 bases, and the junction held 7 bases outside the gene matches. Germline CDR1 is SEHNR and CDR2 is FQNEAQ (reference sequence). This CDR3 contains 14 residues. MiXCR, run by TCRdb on the 5' RACE reads, gives a single entry per CDR3 protein. The sample shows fewer than 150,000 distinct CDR3 sequences, 17% of them seen only once. This clonotype was seen a handful of times. The target antigen is unknown. The J gene is TRBJ2-2, the V gene TRBV7-9, with 9 bases aligning to TRBD1. The sample was PBMCs or a T cell subset sorted from them (not recorded which). The clonotype comes from a man in his late teens or twenties who had mild COVID-19 (a few samples of this study predate the infection). Cell type and time point are not known. CDR3 sequence (DNA): TGTGCCAGCAACGAACAGGGGGCGAGCGGGGAGCTGTTTTTT. The encoded protein is CASNEQGASGELFF.